This entry lists 8 T cell receptor beta chains sequenced from one sample in a study of neurological immune-mediated disorders. In TCRdb, the 5' RACE reads were re-called with MiXCR into one record per CDR3 protein. The sample lists some 48,000 distinct CDR3 sequences; about 9.3% were seen once. Input material: PBMCs. The receptors derive from a woman between 35 and 50 years old with HTLV-1-associated myelopathy (HAM/TSP).

The sample holds many counts of this clonotype. This chain joins TRBV20-1 and TRBJ2-7; weak D call: TRBD1 (5 bases). Trimming left V 6 bases short and J 2 bases short, with 14 bases between. Germline V gives CDR1 DFQATT, CDR2 SNEGSKA (reference sequence). The CDR3 has 13 amino acids. The chain's CDR3 is CSALGHSTYEQYF. The CDR3, as DNA: TGCAGTGCGCTCGGACACTCAACCTACGAGCAGTACTTC.

This clonotype has ten or more counts. This chain uses TRBV5-1 with TRBJ1-4; TRBD1 aligns across 9 bases. J was trimmed by 5 bases and V by 2 bases; bases with no gene match: 10. The CDR3 covers 17 residues. CDR1 is SGHRS, CDR2 YFSETQ, per germline. CDR3: CASSFGQGSSGNEKLFF. The CDR3 DNA is TGCGCCAGCAGCTTCGGACAGGGGAGTAGCGGGAATGAAAAACTGTTTTTT.

This clonotype was observed at least ten times. This chain connects TRBV15 to TRBJ1-3; D gene unclear. This CDR3 has 14 amino acids. Germline V CDR1 and CDR2: LNHNV, YYDKDF (reference sequence). The V and J ends lost 4 bases and 0 bases respectively, with 7 bases between them. The CDR3, as DNA: TGTGCCACCAGCAAGGGCCCCTCTGGAAACACCATATATTTT. Amino acid sequence: CATSKGPSGNTIYF.

There are many counts of this clonotype. V usage is TRBV4-1 and J usage is TRBJ1-4; tentatively, D is TRBD1 (6 bases). The germline V and J ends were trimmed by 1 base and 3 bases, with 12 bases remaining between them. The CDR3 is made up of 16 amino acids. CDR1 and CDR2 (germline): MGHRA, YSYEKL. This CDR3 reads CASSQVGGGSNEKLFF. The CDR3 DNA reads as TGCGCCAGCAGCCAAGTAGGGGGGGGTTCTAATGAAAAACTGTTTTTT.

This chain links TRBV18 with TRBJ1-4; 7 bases are shared with TRBD1. This CDR3 is built from 13 residues. V was clipped by 8 bases and J by 7 bases; unmatched bases: 7. Looked up from germline, CDR1 is KGHSH and CDR2 is LQKENI. The CDR3 sequence: CASQDRNGEKLFF. CDR3 nucleotides: TGTGCCAGCCAGGACAGGAATGGTGAAAAACTGTTTTTT.

About this clonotype: A clone one base away is much larger, so this may be a read error. The rearrangement links TRBV5-1 to TRBJ2-3; 10 bases fit TRBD2. This CDR3 has 15 amino acids. Germline V gives CDR1 SGHRS, CDR2 YFSETQ. J gave up 1 base and V 9 bases, and 8 bases lay outside the gene matches. The chain's CDR3 is CANGLGTSGTDTQYF. CDR3 in DNA: TGCGCCAACGGCCTCGGGACTAGCGGCACAGATACGCAGTATTTT.

This clonotype has ten or more counts. The chain recombines TRBV7-2 with TRBJ1-2; D is perhaps TRBD1 (6 bases). The V end lost 0 bases, the J end lost 4 bases, and 18 bases lay between the germline ends. The CDR3 spans 17 residues. Germline V lookup: CDR1 SGHTA, CDR2 FQGNSA. This CDR3 is CASSLANTGQAFYGYTF. In DNA, the CDR3 is TGTGCCAGCAGCTTAGCGAATACAGGGCAAGCCTTCTATGGCTACACCTTC.

This clonotype has a count of ten or more. The rearrangement uses TRBV9 and TRBJ1-1; D perhaps matches TRBD1 (5 bases). CDR3 length: 14 residues. In germline, CDR1 is SGDLS, CDR2 YYNGEE. V dropped 2 bases and J dropped 11 bases, with 19 bases sitting between them. The CDR3 reads CASSVTDGTSGAFF. The CDR3 region has the DNA TGTGCCAGCAGCGTGACTGATGGGACTTCAGGGGCTTTCTTT.